The 18 T cell receptor beta chains below all came from one sample that was sequenced in a study of OX40 agonist ivuxolimab in advanced cancers. TCRdb keeps only in-frame clones here, not all; method: immunoSEQ multiplex PCR. The sample has roughly 74,000 clones, around 82% seen once. This specimen consisted of CD4+ or CD8+ T cells sorted from blood, obtained in a trial of the OX40 agonist ivuxolimab. The receptors here all came from an adult with an advanced solid tumor such as melanoma, head and neck, liver or kidney cancer.

This chain joins TRBV7-7 and TRBJ2-1, with D perhaps TRBD2 (5 bases). The CDR3 sequence is 14 residues long. Germline lookup yields CDR1 SSHAT and CDR2 FNYEAQ (reference sequence). Between the trimmed V and J ends, which lost 5 bases and 9 bases, there was a span of 17 bases. The CDR3 reads CASSPPGRVGEQFF. In nucleotides, the CDR3 is TGTGCCAGCAGCCCACCGGGAAGGGTGGGTGAGCAGTTCTTC. The variable domain in full, completed from reference TRBV7-7 and TRBJ2-1, reads GAGVSQSPRYKVTKRGQDVTLRCDPISSHATLYWYQQALGQGPEFLTYFNYEAQPDKSGLPSDRFSAERPEGSISTLTIQRTEQRDSAMYRCASSPPGRVGEQFFGPGTRLTVL.

This clone showed up just once. The V and J genes are TRBV5-6 and TRBJ2-4, with TRBD1 matching over 8 bases. Germline V gene lookup returns CDR1 SGHDT and CDR2 YYEEEE. Trimming took 2 bases from V and 6 from J; bases not matched to a gene: 4. The CDR3 is made up of 14 amino acids. CDR3 sequence (DNA): TGTGCCAGCAGCTTACGGACAGGGACAAACATTCAGTACTTC. This codes for CASSLRTGTNIQYF.

This clone has only one observation. The chain recombines TRBV7-2 with TRBJ2-3; a weak D match, TRBD2 (7 bases). The CDR3 contains 15 residues. Germline CDR1 is SGHTA and CDR2 is FQGNSA. V was shortened by 4 bases and J by 7 bases, with 18 bases between the two germline ends. This CDR3 is CASSSQAGARNTQYF. DNA of the CDR3: TGTGCCAGCAGCTCCCAGGCGGGGGCTAGAAATACGCAGTATTTT.

There are a few counts of this clone. The rearrangement links TRBV18 to TRBJ1-5; the D is unclear. The CDR3 totals 13 residues. Trimming stripped 3 bases from V and 0 bases from J, with 3 bases between. Germline V gene lookup returns CDR1 KGHSH and CDR2 LQKENI. CDR3 in amino acids: CASSPNSNQPQHF. The DNA for the CDR3 is TGTGCCAGCTCACCCAATAGCAATCAGCCCCAGCATTTT.

This chain uses TRBV19 with TRBJ2-3; TRBD1 agrees at 8 bases. Germline CDR1 and CDR2: LNHDA and SQIVND (reference sequence). The CDR3 runs 14 residues. V was clipped by 6 bases and J by 6 bases; unmatched bases: 8. The CDR3 spells CASRKDRDFDTQYF. The CDR3, as DNA: TGTGCCAGTAGGAAGGACAGGGATTTTGATACGCAGTATTTT. The complete variable domain, with remaining parts taken from reference TRBV19 and TRBJ2-3, reads DGGITQSPKYLFRKEGQNVTLSCEQNLNHDAMYWYRQDPGQGLRLIYYSQIVNDFQKGDIAEGYSVSREKKESFPLTVTSAQKNPTAFYLCASRKDRDFDTQYFGPGTRLTVL.

V and J are TRBV4-3 and TRBJ1-6, with D possibly being TRBD1 (5 bases). Germline CDR1 reads LGHNA; CDR2 reads YSLEER. This CDR3 has 15 residues. The V end lost 0 bases, the J end lost 5 bases, and 8 bases lay between the germline ends. CDR3 protein: CASSQEGPNNSPLHF. The CDR3 DNA reads TGCGCCAGCAGCCAAGAGGGGCCCAATAATTCACCCCTCCACTTT.

The chain employs TRBV18 and TRBJ2-3, with 7 positions matching TRBD1. Germline V gives CDR1 KGHSH, CDR2 LQKENI. V lost 3 bases to trimming and J lost 0 bases; unmatched junction nucleotides: 3. The CDR3 contains 15 residues. The chain's CDR3 is CASSPGQISTDTQYF. The CDR3 DNA reads as TGTGCCAGCTCACCGGGACAGATTAGCACAGATACGCAGTATTTT.

The V and J genes are TRBV29-1 and TRBJ1-1; TRBD1 matches 8 bases. Germline CDR1 SQVTM, CDR2 ANQGSEA. The CDR3 contains 14 residues. After removal of 5 bases from V and 5 bases from J, the junction contained 10 bases not matched to a gene. CDR3 in amino acids: CSVRAGGKWTEAFF. As DNA, the CDR3 is TGCAGCGTTCGGGCAGGGGGCAAATGGACTGAAGCTTTCTTT.

The genes are TRBV28 and TRBJ2-2; a weak D match, TRBD2 (6 bases). CDR3 length: 15 amino acids. CDR1 is MDHEN, CDR2 SYDVKM, per germline. V was clipped by 7 bases and J by 1 base, with 13 bases between them. CDR3 sequence (DNA): TGTGCCAGCACCTTAGCCGGGAGGAACACCGGGGAGCTGTTTTTT. It is translated as CASTLAGRNTGELFF. Combining the CDR3 with reference TRBV28 and TRBJ2-2 gives the whole variable domain DVKVTQSSRYLVKRTGEKVFLECVQDMDHENMFWYRQDPGLGLRLIYFSYDVKMKEKGDIPEGYSVSREKKERFSLILESASTNQTSMYLCASTLAGRNTGELFFGEGSRLTVL.

This clone was found once. The V and J genes are TRBV4-2 and TRBJ2-1; D is tentatively TRBD1 or TRBD2 (5 bases each). V lost 3 bases, J lost 9 bases, and 18 bases lay in between. Germline V lookup: CDR1 LGHNA, CDR2 YNFKEQ. The CDR3 covers 15 residues. This CDR3 is CASSQGVRAGGEQFF. As DNA, the CDR3 is TGTGCCAGCAGCCAGGGGGTCAGGGCGGGCGGTGAGCAGTTCTTC.

The chain carries TRBV14 and TRBJ2-7, with TRBD1 as a possible D gene (5 bases). Germline assignment: CDR1 SGHDN and CDR2 FVKESK. This CDR3 has 15 residues. Between the trimmed V and J ends, which lost 4 bases and 0 bases, there was a span of 13 bases. DNA of the CDR3: TGTGCCAGCAGCCCCTTAGGGGTCCCCTCCTACGAGCAGTACTTC. Protein sequence: CASSPLGVPSYEQYF.

The chain joins TRBV11-2 to TRBJ1-1; the D is unclear. Germline loops: CDR1 SGHAT, CDR2 FQNNGV. The CDR3 spans 14 residues. Trimming took 5 bases from V and 5 from J, leaving 15 bases between them. CDR3 nucleotide sequence: TGTGCCAGCAGCCTACGAAGGATGGGGACTGAAGCTTTCTTT. Encoded protein: CASSLRRMGTEAFF.

This chain connects TRBV6-6 to TRBJ2-7, with TRBD1 matching 7 bases. CDR1 and CDR2 from the germline V gene are MNHNY and SVGAGI (reference sequence). This CDR3 is built from 14 residues. V dropped 5 bases and J dropped 2; count of bases not matched to a gene: 6. Written as DNA, the CDR3 is TGTGCCAGCAGTCGACAGGGACCCCCCTACGAGCAGTACTTC. Translating it yields CASSRQGPPYEQYF.

The rearrangement links TRBV29-1 to TRBJ1-1; D is undetermined. V was shortened by 2 bases and J by 1 base, with 11 bases between the two germline ends. CDR1 SQVTM and CDR2 ANQGSEA come from the germline V gene. This CDR3 contains 14 residues. The CDR3 sequence: CSVEWVRKNTEAFF. The CDR3 coding sequence is TGCAGCGTTGAATGGGTCAGAAAGAACACTGAAGCTTTCTTT.

The chain has TRBV5-6 and TRBJ2-4, with a possible D match to TRBD2 (6 bases). V lost 1 base to trimming and J lost 0 bases, with 11 bases between them. In germline, CDR1 is SGHDT, CDR2 YYEEEE. The CDR3 covers 16 residues. As DNA, the CDR3 is TGTGCCAGCAGCTTGCTACAGGAGGGAGCCAAAAACATTCAGTACTTC. It encodes CASSLLQEGAKNIQYF.

The chain joins TRBV7-2 to TRBJ2-7; TRBD1 agrees at 10 bases. The CDR3 is 15 amino acids. V dropped 2 bases and J dropped 1; count of bases not matched to a gene: 2. Germline-derived CDR1 and CDR2 are SGHTA and FQGNSA. The CDR3 reads CASSLKGQGSYEQYF. The CDR3 DNA follows: TGTGCCAGCAGCTTAAAGGGACAGGGGTCCTACGAGCAGTACTTC.

Worth noting for this clone: This could be a read error, since a much larger clone is one nucleotide away. This sequence joins TRBV6-5 and TRBJ1-2, with D unclear. In germline, CDR1 is MNHEY, CDR2 SVGAGI. The CDR3 totals 11 residues. V gave up 4 bases and J gave up 0 bases, with 0 bases separating them. The CDR3 DNA reads TGTGCCAGCAGTTCTAACTATGGCTACACCTTC. Its translation is CASSSNYGYTF.

This clone was recorded only once. The chain joins TRBV7-9 to TRBJ2-4; 8 positions agree with TRBD1. V shed 4 bases, J shed 5 bases, and the junction held 10 bases outside the gene matches. The CDR3 has 16 residues. Germline V lookup: CDR1 SEHNR, CDR2 FQNEAQ (reference sequence). CDR3 loop: CASSSWTGLVENIQYF. DNA for the CDR3: TGTGCCAGCAGCTCATGGACAGGGCTGGTGGAAAACATTCAGTACTTC.